A selection of T cell receptor beta chains follows, all from one sample in a study of molecular identifiers for immune sequencing clone quantification. TCRdb re-analysed the PCR reads in MiXCR, keeping a single row per CDR3 protein. The sample carries around 460,000 distinct CDR3 sequences, roughly 23% recorded once. The sequenced material came from naive CD8+ T cells from blood, with Jurkat cell RNA spiked in. These receptors were taken from a human donor in good health. Some libraries in this study had Jurkat cell RNA spiked in. The CDR3 runs from the conserved cysteine through the conserved F or W. Each record gives: CDR3 length, D gene, V gene, J gene, clone size, CDR3 DNA, CDR3 protein. The D gene is left open where the match is weak. Clone size, where shown, is once, few, many, or a class for clones that have expanded.

>14|-|TRBV6-5|TRBJ1-1|many
TGTGCCAGCAGTTACGCGGGCTCTGGGGCTGAAGCTTTCTTT
CASSYAGSGAEAFF
>14|-|TRBV28|TRBJ2-2|-
TGTGCCAGCAGGACTTCAGGCGATCCCATGGAGCTGTGTTTT
CASRTSGDPMELCF
>15|-|TRBV18|TRBJ2-7|few
TGTGCCAGCTCACCACCCTCGGGGGCCCGCGGGGAGCAGTACTTC
CASSPPSGARGEQYF
>16|-|TRBV15|TRBJ1-1|-
TGTGCCACCAGCAGACCCGAACAGGGAGGGAGCACTGAAGCTTTCTTT
CATSRPEQGGSTEAFF
>15|-|TRBV30|TRBJ2-5|many
TGTGCCTGGAGTTTTGTAGACAGCGTCGGAGAGACCCAGTACTTC
CAWSFVDSVGETQYF
>14|-|TRBV18|TRBJ1-1|few
TGTGCCAGCTCACCACCAATACGGCGCGCTGAAGCTTTCTTT
CASSPPIRRAEAFF
>13|-|TRBV5-1|TRBJ2-1|many
TGCGCCAGCAGCTTGGTAGGTCCGAATGAGCAGTTCTTC
CASSLVGPNEQFF
>13|-|TRBV5-6|TRBJ2-6|few
TGTGCCAGCTGCCCGTCTGGGGCCAGCGTCCTGACTTTC
CASCPSGASVLTF
>14|-|TRBV24-1|TRBJ2-3|many
TGTGCCACCAGTGAATCAGGGTACACAGATACGCAGTATTTT
CATSESGYTDTQYF
>14|-|TRBV4-3|TRBJ2-3|-
TGCGCCAGCAGCCAAGACGGGAGCGCAGATACGCAGTATTTT
CASSQDGSADTQYF
>14|-|TRBV7-9|TRBJ2-1|-
TGTGCCAGCAGCTCAACTTATAATTCAAATGAGCAGTTCTTC
CASSSTYNSNEQFF
>17|TRBD2|TRBV28|TRBJ2-2|-
TGTGCCAGCAGTTTAGGCTGGCTAGCGGAGTCCACCGGGGAGCTGTTTTTT
CASSLGWLAESTGELFF
>14|-|TRBV9|TRBJ2-7|few
TGTGCCAGCAGCGTAGATGATGGGGTCTACGAGCAGTACTTC
CASSVDDGVYEQYF
>16|TRBD1|TRBV6-5|TRBJ1-6|few
TGTGCCAGCAGCCTGCAGGGGGTTTCCTATAATTCACCCCTCCACTTT
CASSLQGVSYNSPLHF
>15|-|TRBV4-1|TRBJ2-3|few
TGCGCCAGCAGCCAAGTGGGGGGGCGCACAGATACGCAGTATTTT
CASSQVGGRTDTQYF
>14|-|TRBV19|TRBJ2-3|many
TGTGCCAGTAGGCATCAGGGACACACAGATACGCAGTATTTT
CASRHQGHTDTQYF
>17|-|TRBV20-1|TRBJ2-5|-
TGCAGTGCTAGGGAAATTGCGGGACGTTTTTTAGGAGAGACCCAGTACTTC
CSAREIAGRFLGETQYF
>15|-|TRBV13|TRBJ2-3|-
TGTACCAGCAGGGAAACAGACCGGGGGACAGATACGCAGTATTTT
CTSRETDRGTDTQYF
>15|-|TRBV19|TRBJ2-7|-
TGTGCCAGTAGTATTACCCCTCGGCGGACCTACGAGCAGTACTTC
CASSITPRRTYEQYF
>16|TRBD2|TRBV28|TRBJ2-7|many
TGTGCCAGCAAGTTAGCGGGAGGCAACCTTCCCTACGAGCAGTACTTC
CASKLAGGNLPYEQYF
>11|-|TRBV7-9|TRBJ2-5|-
TGTGCCAGCAGCCCTGGGCAGGGCGCCAACTTC
CASSPGQGANF
>16|-|TRBV19|TRBJ1-2|many
TGTGCCAGTAGTATAGTTCCCCCTGAGGGTAACTATGGCTACACCTTC
CASSIVPPEGNYGYTF
>16|TRBD1|TRBV7-9|TRBJ2-2|few
TGTGCCAGCAGCCATAACCGGGACAGGTACACCGGGGAGCTGTTTTTT
CASSHNRDRYTGELFF
>16|-|TRBV29-1|TRBJ2-2|many
TGCAGCGTCCTTAGCCCCACAGGGGGGGTGGCCGGGGAGCTGTTTTTT
CSVLSPTGGVAGELFF
>15|-|TRBV4-1|TRBJ1-2|-
TGCGCCAGCAGCCACTTCCAGAGCCCTAACTATGGCTACACCTTC
CASSHFQSPNYGYTF
>14|TRBD1|TRBV18|TRBJ2-7|few
TGTGCCAGCTCACCACCGGACAGGGCTTACGAGCAGTACTTC
CASSPPDRAYEQYF
>12|-|TRBV7-9|TRBJ2-7|many
TGTGCCAGCAGCTTAGCGGTGGACGAGCAGTACTTC
CASSLAVDEQYF
>11|-|TRBV12-3/TRBV12-4|TRBJ2-1|-
TGTGCCAGCAGCAGAGGGGACCCCGGGTTCTTC
CASSRGDPGFF
>14|-|TRBV13|TRBJ1-4|-
TGTGCCAGCAGCTTAGGGGTTGGTAATGAAAAACTGTTTTTT
CASSLGVGNEKLFF
>13|-|TRBV2|TRBJ2-7|few
TGTGCCAGCAGCGAGGGTTATTACAACGAGCAGTACTTC
CASSEGYYNEQYF
>13|-|TRBV25-1|TRBJ2-3|many
TGTGCCAGCAGTGTAGGGATCACAGATACGCAGTATTTT
CASSVGITDTQYF
>13|-|TRBV7-9|TRBJ2-7|many
TGTGCCAGCAGCTCAGAGAACGGGAGAGAGCAGTACTTC
CASSSENGREQYF
>13|-|TRBV11-2|TRBJ2-7|few
TGTGCCAGCAGCTTGACCCCCGGCGGGGAGCAGTACTTC
CASSLTPGGEQYF
>15|TRBD2|TRBV7-9|TRBJ2-7|-
TGTGCCAGCAGCAAGAGCGGGAGGCTTTCCTACGAGCAGTACTTC
CASSKSGRLSYEQYF
>15|-|TRBV6-5|TRBJ2-5|few
TGTGCCAGCAGTTACTCCGGGGGCGTACAAGAGACCCAGTACTTC
CASSYSGGVQETQYF
>14|-|TRBV15|TRBJ1-6|-
TGTGCCACCAGCAGAGAAGGTCACAAGTCACCCCTCCACTTT
CATSREGHKSPLHF
>10|-|TRBV11-2|TRBJ2-1|many
TGTGCCAGCAGCTCCTATGAGCAGTTCTTC
CASSSYEQFF
>17|-|TRBV20-1|TRBJ1-4|-
TGCAGTGCTAGAGATCTGTACACTGAAGCAACTAATGAAAAACTGTTTTTT
CSARDLYTEATNEKLFF
>16|TRBD2|TRBV6-2/TRBV6-3|TRBJ2-3|-
TGTGCCAGCAGTTACCGCGGGGGGCCAAGCACAGATACGCAGTATTTT
CASSYRGGPSTDTQYF
>15|-|TRBV20-1|TRBJ2-7|-
TGCAGTGCTAGAGATTTAGCGGCCGCTCGGTACGAGCAGTACTTC
CSARDLAAARYEQYF
>18|-|TRBV4-1|TRBJ2-5|-
TGCGCCAGCAGCCAATTCCCCTTGGGCGGGGACAACCAAGAGACCCAGTACTTC
CASSQFPLGGDNQETQYF
>18|TRBD1|TRBV28|TRBJ1-5|-
TGTGCCAGCAGTAGAGAATCCAGGGACAGGGAAATTGCCCCACCCCAGCATTTT
CASSRESRDREIAPPQHF
>17|TRBD1|TRBV7-6|TRBJ2-6|many
TGTGCCAGCAGCTACAACAGGGGCCCTCTTGGGGCCAACGTCCTGACTTTC
CASSYNRGPLGANVLTF